Listed below are T cell receptor beta chains from one sample, sequenced in a study of CD8+CD57+ T cells in acquired aplastic anemia. TCRdb used MiXCR to reprocess the reads, holding one entry per CDR3 protein. This sample carries about 190,000 distinct CDR3 sequences, about half of them seen once, and the ten largest clones take about 17%. Sequenced material: sorted CD4+, CD8+, or CD8+CD57+ T cells (not recorded which) from PBMCs. Receptors were obtained from a human donor in good health, serving as a control. The CDR3 runs from the conserved cysteine through the conserved F or W. The D gene is left open where the match is weak. Clone sizes are given selectively: once, few, many, or a class where the clone is expanded.

V gene,D gene,clone size,J gene,CDR3 DNA,CDR3 protein
TRBV6-6,-,many,TRBJ1-1,TGTGCCAGCCGGGACTCTGATAGCGACACTGAAGCTTTCTTT,CASRDSDSDTEAFF
TRBV6-1,-,-,TRBJ1-3,TGTGCCAGCAGTGAAGGTCGGGGGACTGGAAACACCATATATTTT,CASSEGRGTGNTIYF
TRBV11-2,TRBD2,-,TRBJ2-2,TGTGCCAGCAGCTTATCGGGACTAGCGCACACCGGGGAGCTGTTTTTT,CASSLSGLAHTGELFF
TRBV10-3,-,-,TRBJ2-6,TGTGCCATCAGTGAGCAGTCCTCTTCTGGGGCCAACGTCCTGACTTTC,CAISEQSSSGANVLTF
TRBV10-3,TRBD1,many,TRBJ1-5,TGTGCCATCAGTGGCACGGGACAGGATAGCAATCAGCCCCAGCATTTT,CAISGTGQDSNQPQHF
TRBV25-1,-,-,TRBJ1-6,TGTGCCAGCAGGAGGGGGAATAATTCACCCCTCCACTTT,CASRRGNNSPLHF
TRBV7-3,TRBD2,-,TRBJ2-7,TGTGCCAGCAGCAGGGCCGGGGGGTCGTCAAACGAGCAGTACTTC,CASSRAGGSSNEQYF
TRBV29-1,-,-,TRBJ1-1,TGCAGCGTTGAAGATCAGTCGGTCACTGAAGCTTTCTTT,CSVEDQSVTEAFF
TRBV12-3/TRBV12-4,-,few,TRBJ2-3,TGTGCCAGCAGCTTAGATCTGCGGGATACGCAGTATTTT,CASSLDLRDTQYF
TRBV7-8,-,many,TRBJ2-3,TGTGCCAGCAGCCTCGGTGCATACCCGGACACAGATACGCAGTATTTT,CASSLGAYPDTDTQYF
TRBV7-7,TRBD2,-,TRBJ2-7,TGTGCTAGCAGTTTGGGGCGGGGGACCATGCACTTC,CASSLGRGTMHF
TRBV25-1,-,-,TRBJ2-3,TGTGCCAGCAGCCATAGAGGGGCCACAGGTACGCAGTATTTT,CASSHRGATGTQYF
TRBV7-9,-,-,TRBJ2-2,TGTGCTAGCAGCTTGGAGAAGGGTCTGGGGACCGGGGAGCTGTTTTTT,CASSLEKGLGTGELFF
TRBV7-9,-,many,TRBJ2-7,TGTGCCAGCAGCTTAAAAGGGGACGGGCTGGACGAGCAGTACTTC,CASSLKGDGLDEQYF
TRBV7-6,-,-,TRBJ2-7,TGTGCCAGCAGCGCCGTAGCCCCCGCCGAGCAGTACTTC,CASSAVAPAEQYF
TRBV12-3/TRBV12-4,-,few,TRBJ1-1,TGTGCCAGCAGCCGCCACGCCCAGGGGCTCCAAGCTTTCTTT,CASSRHAQGLQAFF
TRBV5-5,TRBD1,many,TRBJ1-1,TGTGCCAGCAGCTCCCGACAGGGATGGAACACTGAAGCTTTCTTT,CASSSRQGWNTEAFF
TRBV6-5,TRBD1,many,TRBJ1-1,TGTGCCAGCAGTTACAGGGGACAGCCGAACACTGAAGCTTTCTTT,CASSYRGQPNTEAFF
TRBV30,-,-,TRBJ2-7,TGTGCCTGGCAACGGAGGCTCACCTACGAGCAGTACTTC,CAWQRRLTYEQYF
TRBV6-4,-,-,TRBJ1-2,TGTGCCAGCAGTGACTTTGCGGGCCGTGGCTACACCTTC,CASSDFAGRGYTF
TRBV10-2,TRBD1,once,TRBJ2-5,TGCGCCAGCAACGCCGGGACAGATCGGTTAGAGGAGACCCAGTACTTC,CASNAGTDRLEETQYF
TRBV5-1,TRBD1,-,TRBJ2-7,TGCGCCAGCAGCGTAGGACAGGGGGGAATGAATGAGCAGTACTTC,CASSVGQGGMNEQYF
TRBV28,-,few,TRBJ1-5,TGTGCCAGCAGAACAGGGAATCAGCCCCAGCATTTT,CASRTGNQPQHF
TRBV6-6,TRBD2,many,TRBJ2-1,TGTGCCAGCACTGGTGGACTAGCCCTCTACAATGAGCAGTTCTTC,CASTGGLALYNEQFF
TRBV12-3/TRBV12-4,TRBD1,-,TRBJ1-1,TGTGCCAGCAGTTTAGACAGGGGAAACACTGAAGCTTTCTTT,CASSLDRGNTEAFF
TRBV29-1,-,-,TRBJ1-2,TGCAGCGAGAGTGCGCACTCAGGGGCCCTGACCTATGGCTACACCTTC,CSESAHSGALTYGYTF
TRBV7-9,TRBD1,many,TRBJ1-2,TGTGCCAGCAGCTTCCACGGGACAGCCTATGGCTACACCTTC,CASSFHGTAYGYTF
TRBV28,-,-,TRBJ2-1,TGTGCCAGCAGCCTTCCTCAGGGTAATGAGCAGTTCTTC,CASSLPQGNEQFF
TRBV7-8,TRBD1,-,TRBJ1-6,TGTGCCAGCAGCTTAGTGGACAGGGCGTCCTATAATTCACCCCTCCACTTT,CASSLVDRASYNSPLHF